Below, 24 T cell receptor beta chains from the same sample are listed, as sequenced in a study of T cell repertoires in cytomegalovirus infection. TCRdb re-called the reads through MiXCR, storing one row per CDR3 protein. Among 80,000 to 130,000 distinct CDR3 sequences listed, 23% were seen once. The specimen sequenced was CD8+ T cells from PBMCs. The receptors were sampled from a human donor in good health (CMV status not recorded). Some clones in this sample may be carry-over from other donors' samples.

V gene TRBV20-1 combines with J gene TRBJ2-1; 10 nucleotides agree with TRBD2. V shed 3 bases, J shed 7 bases, and the junction held 12 bases outside the gene matches. The CDR3 runs 16 residues. Germline assignment: CDR1 DFQATT and CDR2 SNEGSKA (reference sequence). The CDR3 DNA reads as TGCAGTGCTAGCCCTAGCGGGAGCCTCCTTGAGAATGAGCAGTTCTTC. Translated, it gives CSASPSGSLLENEQFF.

This clonotype appeared a few times. The chain joins TRBV4-1 to TRBJ2-1; a weak D match, TRBD1 (5 bases). The germline V gene encodes CDR1 MGHRA and CDR2 YSYEKL. V lost 0 bases and J lost 5, with 11 bases in between. The CDR3 contains 15 residues. Written as DNA, the CDR3 is TGCGCCAGCAGCCAAGAGCCCCAGGGAAACAATGAGCAGTTCTTC. Its translation: CASSQEPQGNNEQFF.

This clonotype has a count of ten or more. This chain uses TRBV7-2 with TRBJ2-7; no definite D call. Trimming removed 2 bases from V and 0 bases from J, with 5 bases in between. The CDR3 extends over 13 amino acids. Germline assignment: CDR1 SGHTA and CDR2 FQGNSA. This CDR3 reads CASSLTDSYEQYF. CDR3 bases: TGTGCCAGCAGCTTAACCGACTCCTACGAGCAGTACTTC.

J is TRBJ2-5 and V is TRBV20-1; TRBD2 matches 11 bases. This CDR3 has 18 residues. The V gene end was trimmed by 6 bases and the J gene end by 4 bases; junction bases not matched to a gene: 19. Germline V lookup: CDR1 DFQATT, CDR2 SNEGSKA (reference sequence). CDR3 coding DNA: TGCAGTGCCGAGGATCTAGTACTAGCGGGAGCCCCCCGAGAGACCCAGTACTTC. It codes for CSAEDLVLAGAPRETQYF.

This clonotype was detected only a few times. The chain has TRBV7-9 and TRBJ2-7; D is undetermined. CDR3 length: 14 amino acids. Deletions cut 4 bases from V and 4 bases from J, with 14 bases between. CDR1 and CDR2 from the germline V gene are SEHNR and FQNEAQ (reference sequence). As DNA, the CDR3 is TGTGCCAGCAGCTCGGACGTCGGTCAGTACGAGCAGTACTTC. Translating gives CASSSDVGQYEQYF.

This clonotype was seen more than once but under ten times. The V and J genes are TRBV20-1 and TRBJ2-1, with TRBD2 identical over 9 bases. Germline CDR1 DFQATT, CDR2 SNEGSKA (reference sequence). The ends lost 0 bases at V and 7 bases at J; junction bases unmatched: 7. The CDR3 length is 15 residues. DNA of the CDR3: TGCAGTGCTAGAGAATTAGCGGGAGTGGGAAATGAGCAGTTCTTC. This gives the protein CSARELAGVGNEQFF.

The chain has TRBV20-1 and TRBJ2-7; TRBD2 agrees at 10 bases. The germline V gene has CDR1 DFQATT and CDR2 SNEGSKA (reference sequence). The CDR3 runs to 17 residues. With V trimmed by 0 bases and J by 2 bases, 10 bases remained unmatched. CDR3 loop: CSARDESLAGVPYEQYF. In DNA form, the CDR3 reads TGCAGTGCTAGAGATGAGTCTCTAGCGGGGGTACCCTACGAGCAGTACTTC.

At least ten counts were recorded for this clonotype. This chain connects TRBV6-6 to TRBJ1-5; D remains unclear. The V end was cut by 0 bases, the J end by 4 bases, with 10 bases between. The CDR3 totals 15 residues. Looked up from germline, CDR1 is MNHNY and CDR2 is SVGAGI (reference sequence). DNA of the CDR3: TGTGCCAGCAGTTACTCGACCGCCGATAATCAGCCCCAGCATTTT. Its protein product is CASSYSTADNQPQHF.

This clonotype was observed at least ten times. This chain connects TRBV7-6 to TRBJ2-2; D is possibly TRBD1 or TRBD2 (5 bases each). The CDR3 runs to 16 residues. Germline V gene lookup returns CDR1 SGHVS and CDR2 FNYEAQ. Trimming took 1 base from V and 1 from J, leaving 10 bases between them. The CDR3 DNA sequence: TGTGCCAGCAGCTTAGTCGGGGACGGGAACACCGGGGAGCTGTTTTTT. It codes for CASSLVGDGNTGELFF.

The chain links TRBV6-6 to TRBJ2-7; TRBD1 aligns across 9 bases. Germline-derived CDR1 and CDR2 are MNHNY and SVGAGI (reference sequence). The CDR3 has 18 residues. The J segment lost 0 bases and the V segment lost 2 bases, leaving 11 bases of the junction unmatched. This CDR3 is CASSYRSRDREPSYEQYF. The CDR3 nucleotides read TGTGCCAGCAGTTACCGGTCCCGGGACAGGGAACCCTCCTACGAGCAGTACTTC.

This clonotype was found a few times. CDR3 sequence: CSATPMGSGNTIYF. CDR3 nucleotides: TGCAGTGCTACCCCCATGGGCTCTGGAAACACCATATATTTT. The chain uses TRBV20-1 and TRBJ1-3, with no clear D. Germline CDR1 is DFQATT and CDR2 is SNEGSKA (reference sequence). V was shortened by 4 bases and J by 0 bases, with 10 bases between the two germline ends. The CDR3 spans 14 residues.

This clonotype has just a few counts. The chain combines TRBV7-9 with TRBJ1-1, with no clear D. Germline V gene sequence: CDR1 SEHNR, CDR2 FQNEAQ (reference sequence). Deletions cut 6 bases from V and 2 bases from J, with 4 bases between. The CDR3 loop spans 11 amino acids. The CDR3 sequence: CASRINTEAFF. The CDR3 nucleotides are TGTGCCAGCAGAATAAACACTGAAGCTTTCTTT.

This clonotype was observed at least ten times. The V call is TRBV7-2, the J call TRBJ2-1; 9 bases line up with TRBD1. Germline V CDR1 and CDR2: SGHTA, FQGNSA. Germline trimming cut 6 bases from V and 4 bases from J; bases unmatched to any gene: 4. The CDR3 length is 14 residues. CDR3 bases: TGTGCCAGCAGGATCGGGACAGGGTACAATGAGCAGTTCTTC. This encodes CASRIGTGYNEQFF.

The rearrangement joins TRBV15 to TRBJ2-3; D may be TRBD1 or TRBD2 (7 bases each). The CDR3 covers 19 residues. Germline V gene sequence: CDR1 LNHNV, CDR2 YYDKDF (reference sequence). V lost 1 base, J lost 6 bases, and 26 bases lay in between. CDR3 region: CATSRGVRDREGPTDTQYF. The CDR3 region has the DNA TGTGCCACCAGCAGAGGGGTCAGAGACAGGGAGGGTCCGACGGATACGCAGTATTTT.

The sample holds many counts of this clonotype. This chain uses TRBV12-3 or TRBV12-4 with TRBJ2-1, with TRBD1 matching over 9 bases. V trimming: 6 bases; J trimming: 8 bases; junction bases outside the gene matches: 11. The CDR3 contains 15 residues. The CDR3 DNA reads as TGTGCCAGCAGCGAACCGGGACAGGGTATCTATGAGCAGTTCTTC. Protein product: CASSEPGQGIYEQFF.

The chain is built from TRBV9 and TRBJ2-2; 14 bases are a match to TRBD2. V dropped 3 bases and J dropped 6; count of bases not matched to a gene: 4. Looked up from germline, CDR1 is SGDLS and CDR2 is YYNGEE. The CDR3 loop spans 16 amino acids. CDR3 loop: CASSGTSGRRSGELFF. The CDR3, as DNA: TGTGCCAGCAGCGGGACTAGCGGGAGGCGTTCCGGGGAGCTGTTTTTT.

This clonotype was seen at least ten times. This sequence joins TRBV7-8 and TRBJ2-3; perhaps TRBD2 as D (5 bases). Germline loops: CDR1 SGHVS, CDR2 FQNEAQ. The CDR3 has 12 residues. Trimming removed 5 bases at V and 6 bases at J, with 9 bases between. In DNA, the CDR3 is TGTGCCAGCAGCGGAGGATCGGATACGCAGTATTTT. Translating it yields CASSGGSDTQYF.

The sample holds a few counts of this clonotype. The chain links TRBV25-1 to TRBJ1-2, with TRBD1 as a possible D gene (5 bases). This CDR3 region has 14 residues. CDR1 and CDR2 from the germline V gene are MGHDK and SYGVNS. Trimming removed 6 bases from V and 3 bases from J, with 14 bases in between. CDR3 nucleotide sequence: TGTGCCAGCAGCCTCAGTGGGACCTACTATGGCTACACCTTC. Protein sequence: CASSLSGTYYGYTF.

This clonotype has just one count. The V gene is TRBV20-1, the J gene TRBJ2-1, with TRBD2 matching 11 bases. The V gene end was trimmed by 3 bases and the J gene end by 7 bases; junction bases not matched to a gene: 8. CDR1 is DFQATT, CDR2 SNEGSKA, per germline (reference sequence). The CDR3 has 15 residues. The DNA for the CDR3 is TGCAGTGCTAGGGCTAGCGGGAGGCCTCGTAATGAGCAGTTCTTC. It specifies CSARASGRPRNEQFF.

This clonotype was counted once. The chain carries TRBV2 and TRBJ2-1; 7 bases align to TRBD2. CDR1 is SNHLY, CDR2 FYNNEI, per germline. V shed 5 bases and J 9 bases; nucleotides not matched to a gene: 10. This CDR3 has 14 amino acids. CDR3 DNA sequence: TGTGCCAGCAGTAAATGGCGGGAGTCTGGTGAGCAGTTCTTC. Its translation is CASSKWRESGEQFF.

The chain combines TRBV11-2 with TRBJ2-7; maybe TRBD1 (6 bases). This CDR3 is built from 13 residues. V lost 3 bases and J lost 3, with 9 bases in between. Germline CDR1 and CDR2: SGHAT and FQNNGV. This CDR3 is CASSLSQGYEQYF. CDR3 nucleotides: TGTGCCAGCAGCTTGTCACAGGGCTACGAGCAGTACTTC.

This clonotype was observed a handful of times. The V gene is TRBV6-1, the J gene TRBJ2-1, with 7 bases matching TRBD1. V shed 0 bases, J shed 7 bases, and the junction held 9 bases outside the gene matches. CDR1 is MNHNS and CDR2 is SASEGT in the germline V gene. CDR3 length: 16 residues. The CDR3 is CASSEAQTGWLNEQFF. CDR3 sequence (DNA): TGTGCCAGCAGTGAAGCGCAGACAGGGTGGTTGAATGAGCAGTTCTTC.

This chain connects TRBV5-1 to TRBJ1-5; perhaps TRBD1 as D (5 bases). The ends were cut back, 9 bases at V and 0 bases at J, with 16 bases in the middle. The CDR3 sequence is 15 residues long. Germline CDR1 reads SGHRS; CDR2 reads YFSETQ. As DNA, the CDR3 is TGCGCCAACGACCCGGGGCGAGATAGCAATCAGCCCCAGCATTTT. Translated: CANDPGRDSNQPQHF.

This clonotype has a count of ten or more. V and J are TRBV7-3 and TRBJ2-5; D may be TRBD1 or TRBD2 (6 bases each). The V and J ends lost 2 bases and 5 bases respectively, with 15 bases between them. The CDR3 spans 15 residues. Germline V gene sequence: CDR1 SGHTA, CDR2 FQGTGA. CDR3 bases: TGTGCCAGCAGCTTATCCCCAGGGGCGGGGGAGACCCAGTACTTC. This translates into CASSLSPGAGETQYF.